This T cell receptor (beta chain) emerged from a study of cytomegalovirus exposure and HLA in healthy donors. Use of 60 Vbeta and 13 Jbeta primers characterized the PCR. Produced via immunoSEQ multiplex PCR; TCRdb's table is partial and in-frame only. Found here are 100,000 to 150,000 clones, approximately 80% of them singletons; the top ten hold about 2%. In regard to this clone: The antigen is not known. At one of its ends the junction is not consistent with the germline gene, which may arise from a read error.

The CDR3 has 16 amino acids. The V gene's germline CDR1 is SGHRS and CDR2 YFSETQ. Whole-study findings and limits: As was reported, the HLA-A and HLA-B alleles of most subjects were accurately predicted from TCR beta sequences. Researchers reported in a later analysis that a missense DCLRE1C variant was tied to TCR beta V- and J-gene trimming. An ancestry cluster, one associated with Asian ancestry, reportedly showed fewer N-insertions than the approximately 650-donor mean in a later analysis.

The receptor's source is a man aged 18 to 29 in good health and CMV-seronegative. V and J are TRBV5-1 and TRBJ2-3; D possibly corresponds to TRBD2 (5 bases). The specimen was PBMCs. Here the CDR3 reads CAGSVTGLSVPDTQYF. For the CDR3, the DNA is TGCGCCGGCAGCGTGACCGGACTTTCGGTCCCAGATACGCAGTATTTT.